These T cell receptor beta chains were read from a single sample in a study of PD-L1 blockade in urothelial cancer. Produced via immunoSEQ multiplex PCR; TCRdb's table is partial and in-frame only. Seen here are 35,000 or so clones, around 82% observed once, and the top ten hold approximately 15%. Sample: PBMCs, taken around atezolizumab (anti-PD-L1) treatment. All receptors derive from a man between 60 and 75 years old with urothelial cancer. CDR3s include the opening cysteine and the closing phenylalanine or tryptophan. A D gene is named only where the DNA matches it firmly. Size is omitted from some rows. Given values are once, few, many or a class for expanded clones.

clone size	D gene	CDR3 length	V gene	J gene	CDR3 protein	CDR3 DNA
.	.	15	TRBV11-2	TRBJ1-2	CASSFERGSSYGYTF	TGTGCCAGCAGCTTTGAGAGGGGGTCCTCCTATGGCTACACCTTC
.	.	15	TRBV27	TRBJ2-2	CASSLWGQNTGELFF	TGTGCCAGCAGTTTATGGGGGCAAAACACCGGGGAGCTGTTTTTT
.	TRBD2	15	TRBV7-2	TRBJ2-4	CASSPHAAGENIQYF	TGTGCCAGCAGCCCCCATGCGGCGGGAGAAAACATTCAGTACTTC
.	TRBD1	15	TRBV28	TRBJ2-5	CASKGTGLTQETQYF	TGTGCCAGCAAAGGGACAGGGCTAACTCAAGAGACCCAGTACTTC
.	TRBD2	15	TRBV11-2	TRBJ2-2	CASSTGTMNTGELFF	TGTGCCAGCAGCACCGGGACTATGAACACCGGGGAGCTGTTTTTT
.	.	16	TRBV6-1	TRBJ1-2	CASSEAYGQAPRGYTF	TGTGCCAGCAGTGAAGCGTACGGACAAGCCCCTCGGGGCTACACCTTC
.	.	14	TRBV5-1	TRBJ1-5	CASSKTGPGQPQHF	TGCGCCAGCAGCAAAACAGGGCCTGGTCAGCCCCAGCATTTT
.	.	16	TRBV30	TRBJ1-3	CAWSMVGGYSGNTIYF	TGTGCCTGGAGCATGGTGGGGGGATACTCTGGAAACACCATATATTTT
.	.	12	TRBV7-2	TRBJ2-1	CASSFTGYEQFF	TGTGCCAGCAGCTTTACAGGGTATGAGCAGTTCTTC
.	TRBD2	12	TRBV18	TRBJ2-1	CASSPSGDEQFF	TGTGCCAGCTCTCCGAGCGGGGATGAGCAGTTCTTC
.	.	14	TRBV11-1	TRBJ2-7	CASSSQQGRHEQYF	TGTGCCAGCAGCTCCCAACAGGGTCGCCACGAGCAGTACTTC
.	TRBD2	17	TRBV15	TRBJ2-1	CATSRGRGGGSYNEQFF	TGTGCCACCAGCAGAGGGCGCGGGGGGGGCTCCTACAATGAGCAGTTCTTC
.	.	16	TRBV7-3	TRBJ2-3	CASSPVQGGSTDTQYF	TGTGCCAGCAGCCCGGTACAAGGGGGTAGCACAGATACGCAGTATTTT
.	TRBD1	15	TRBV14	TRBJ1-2	CASSQRQTGGFGYTF	TGTGCCAGCAGCCAACGACAGACAGGGGGATTTGGCTACACCTTC
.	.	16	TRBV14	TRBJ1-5	CASSQVASFVNQPQHF	TGTGCCAGCAGCCAAGTTGCTAGTTTTGTGAATCAGCCCCAGCATTTT
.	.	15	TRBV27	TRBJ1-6	CASSFMNTLYSPLHF	TGTGCCAGCAGTTTTATGAATACTCTTTATTCACCCCTCCACTTT
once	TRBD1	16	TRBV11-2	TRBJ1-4	CASSRGQGASERKLFF	TGTGCCAGCAGCAGGGGACAGGGGGCGTCTGAAAGGAAACTGTTTTTT
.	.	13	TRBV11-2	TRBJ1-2	CASSEDNNYGYTF	TGTGCCAGCAGCGAAGACAATAACTATGGCTACACCTTC
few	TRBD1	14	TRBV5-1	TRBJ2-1	CASSVRDSGNEQFF	TGCGCCAGCAGCGTACGGGACAGCGGAAATGAGCAGTTCTTC